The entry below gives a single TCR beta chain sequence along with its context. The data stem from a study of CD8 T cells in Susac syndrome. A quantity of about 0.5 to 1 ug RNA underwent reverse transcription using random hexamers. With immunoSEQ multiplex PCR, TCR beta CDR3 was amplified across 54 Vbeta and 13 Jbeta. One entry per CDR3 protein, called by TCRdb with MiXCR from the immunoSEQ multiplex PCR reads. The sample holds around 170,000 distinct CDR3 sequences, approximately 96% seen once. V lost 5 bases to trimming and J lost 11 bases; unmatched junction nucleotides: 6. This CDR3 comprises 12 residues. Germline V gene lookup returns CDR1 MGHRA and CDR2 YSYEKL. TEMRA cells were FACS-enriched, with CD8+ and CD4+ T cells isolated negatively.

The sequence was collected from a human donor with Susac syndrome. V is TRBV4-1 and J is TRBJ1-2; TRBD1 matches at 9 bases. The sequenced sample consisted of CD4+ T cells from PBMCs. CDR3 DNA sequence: TGCGCCAGCAGCAATTGGGACAGGGTTTACACCTTC. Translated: CASSNWDRVYTF.